This T cell receptor beta chain came from a study of CD8 T cells in ankylosing spondylitis. Findings and limits, study-wide: Past research had described some motif variants in reactive arthritis synovial fluid and blood. Significant enrichment of disease-linked clones was reportedly seen in matched ankylosing spondylitis synovial fluid.

Quantitative 5'-RACE with molecular barcodes produced the TCR beta libraries. TCRdb itself ran the 5' RACE reads through MiXCR, one entry per CDR3 protein. Of tens of thousands of distinct CDR3 sequences in the sample, about 5.7% were seen once. This clonotype came up many times. The antigen is undetermined. The CDR3 covers 15 residues. V was cut by 5 bases and J by 1 base, with 13 bases left in between. Germline loops: CDR1 LNHDA, CDR2 SQIVND (reference sequence). The sequence was obtained from a male donor with ankylosing spondylitis or in good health (not recorded which). V gene TRBV19 combines with J gene TRBJ2-3; D is undetermined. The source material was blood, either unsorted or a sorted T cell fraction (not recorded which). In DNA, the CDR3 is TGTGCCAGTAGTCTGACATACCAGCGCACAGATACGCAGTATTTT. The encoded protein is CASSLTYQRTDTQYF.